The rows below give T cell receptor beta chains drawn from one sample of a study of cytomegalovirus exposure and HLA in healthy donors. Generated by immunoSEQ multiplex PCR, the TCRdb table keeps only in-frame clones and is missing some. Of more than 95,000 clones listed, roughly 89% are singletons. The material sequenced was PBMCs. These receptors were collected from a woman aged 18-30 years in good health and CMV-seronegative. Each CDR3 is given with its conserved first and last residue. The size of a clone is reported for some rows only, either as once, few or many, or as a class for expanded clones.

TRBJ1-1 | NA | TRBV2 | 18 | CATPPDRERGEVKTEAFF
TRBJ1-3 | NA | TRBV30 | 11 | CAWSAGHTIYF
TRBJ2-3 | NA | TRBV4-2 | 17 | CASSEGGQKASTDTQYF
TRBJ1-2 | NA | TRBV5-1 | 15 | CASSITGTANYGYTF
TRBJ1-4 | once | TRBV5-1 | 14 | CASSSQGEREKLFF
TRBJ2-1 | NA | TRBV5-6 | 15 | CASSSGWGTYNEQFF
TRBJ1-1 | NA | TRBV29-1 | 12 | CSTQRGNTEAFF
TRBJ2-3 | once | TRBV9 | 18 | CASSVGTSGVRRTDTQYF
TRBJ2-5 | NA | TRBV2 | 14 | CASSVRTIQETQYF
TRBJ2-1 | NA | TRBV7-6 | 16 | CASSLLAGGARNEQFF
TRBJ1-5 | once | TRBV2 | 15 | CASSGITDSNQPQHF
TRBJ2-7 | NA | TRBV2 | 13 | CASSNEAVYEQYF
TRBJ1-2 | NA | TRBV30 | 13 | CAWSAGAEDGYTF
TRBJ2-7 | NA | TRBV11-3 | 16 | CASSSGLAGGADEQYF
TRBJ1-5 | NA | TRBV2 | 15 | CASSGRDRDNQPQHF
TRBJ1-3 | NA | TRBV6-5 | 14 | CASSLDGNGNTIYF
TRBJ2-1 | NA | TRBV28 | 13 | CASSGPPYNEQFF
TRBJ2-4 | once | TRBV6-1 | 13 | CASSKTGGIIQYF
TRBJ1-1 | NA | TRBV27 | 14 | CASSPGLMNTEAFF
TRBJ1-5 | NA | TRBV27 | 17 | CASSPGGGGVPNQPQHF
TRBJ1-5 | NA | TRBV18 | 15 | CASSPTGQINQPQHF
TRBJ2-7 | NA | TRBV4-3 | 12 | CASSQDTRQLSF
TRBJ2-5 | NA | TRBV5-1 | 16 | CASLDEPRQGQGTQYF
TRBJ2-2 | NA | TRBV5-5 | 15 | CASSLVRAATGELFF